The 20 T cell receptor beta chains reported below all come from one sample, sequenced in a study of blood T cell repertoires in COVID-19. Repertoires were generated with immunoSEQ multiplex PCR, while TCRdb's copy carries only in-frame clones and drops some. The table includes approximately 270,000 clones, around 90% detected once. Source material: PBMCs or T cells enriched from blood (not recorded which). The receptor set was obtained from a woman aged 30 to 39 with acute COVID-19.

V and J are TRBV4-1 and TRBJ1-6, with 7 bases aligning to TRBD1. The CDR3 contains 16 residues. Germline loops: CDR1 MGHRA, CDR2 YSYEKL. J gave up 2 bases and V 0 bases, and 1 base lay outside the gene matches. The CDR3 DNA reads TGCGCCAGCAGCCAAGATGACAGGGCCTATAATTCACCCCTCCACTTT. It translates to CASSQDDRAYNSPLHF.

V is TRBV18 and J is TRBJ2-7; TRBD2 agrees at 7 bases. The CDR3 has 14 amino acids. Per germline, CDR1 KGHSH and CDR2 LQKENI. The trim removed 2 bases at V and 4 bases at J, leaving 5 bases unmatched. CDR3 nucleotides: TGTGCCAGCTCACCAACTAGCGAGCAATACGAGCAGTACTTC. It yields the protein CASSPTSEQYEQYF.

This clone was found a few times. The chain has TRBV9 and TRBJ2-1, with 11 bases fitting TRBD2. V was pared by 4 bases and J by 4 bases, with 7 bases of the junction left unmatched. Germline V gene lookup returns CDR1 SGDLS and CDR2 YYNGEE. The CDR3 totals 16 residues. DNA for the CDR3: TGTGCCAGCAGCACAGCGGGGACTAGCGGTTACAATGAGCAGTTCTTC. It encodes CASSTAGTSGYNEQFF.

This chain connects TRBV3-1 (or the pseudogene TRBV3-2) to TRBJ2-7, with D possibly matching TRBD2 (5 bases). The CDR3 is made up of 12 amino acids. Per the germline V gene, CDR1 is LGHDT and CDR2 is YNNKEL (reference sequence). V lost 5 bases, J lost 4 bases, and 9 bases lay in between. The CDR3 sequence is CASSSGVYEQYF. In DNA form, the CDR3 reads TGTGCCAGCAGCTCCGGGGTTTACGAGCAGTACTTC.

The V and J genes are TRBV4-1 and TRBJ2-1; the match to TRBD2 covers 10 bases. The CDR3 is 15 residues long. Germline CDR1 and CDR2: MGHRA and YSYEKL. V was clipped by 2 bases and J by 4 bases; unmatched bases: 2. Here the CDR3 DNA reads TGCGCCAGCAGCCAACCGGGACTAGCGTACAATGAGCAGTTCTTC. Encoded protein: CASSQPGLAYNEQFF.

This clone was counted many times. This chain links TRBV6-2 or TRBV6-3 with TRBJ2-1; 9 positions agree with TRBD2. The germline V gene has CDR1 MNHEY and CDR2 SVGEGT. Germline trimming cut 5 bases from V and 6 bases from J; bases unmatched to any gene: 5. CDR3 length equals 14 residues. CDR3 DNA sequence: TGTGCCAGCAGTGGGGGACTAGCTACCAATGAGCAGTTCTTC. Encoded protein: CASSGGLATNEQFF.

This rearrangement joins TRBV4-1 to TRBJ2-2; perhaps TRBD2 as D (6 bases). The V end lost 5 bases, the J end lost 3 bases, and 13 bases lay between the germline ends. Germline V gene data show CDR1 as MGHRA and CDR2 as YSYEKL. The CDR3 length is 15 residues. CDR3 nucleotides: TGCGCCAGCAGCGTCCGGGACTTATACACCGGGGAGCTGTTTTTT. Amino acids: CASSVRDLYTGELFF.

The rearrangement links TRBV6-1 to TRBJ1-3; D unclear. The CDR3 covers 14 residues. Germline lookup yields CDR1 MNHNS and CDR2 SASEGT. V lost 0 bases to trimming and J lost 8 bases, with 11 bases between them. As DNA, the CDR3 is TGTGCCAGCAGTGAAGCATTACCGGAGGACACCATATATTTT. Translated: CASSEALPEDTIYF.

V gene TRBV10-3 combines with J gene TRBJ1-1, with D tentatively TRBD1 (6 bases). The V end lost 7 bases, the J end lost 1 base, and 13 bases lay between the germline ends. Per germline, CDR1 ENHRY and CDR2 SYGVKD. The CDR3 contains 14 residues. CDR3 nucleotide sequence: TGTGCCATCACCAGCAGGGGCGAGAACACTGAAGCTTTCTTT. Translated: CAITSRGENTEAFF.

The CDR3 spells CASSPGAWGDWSGKSYEQYF. The CDR3, as DNA: TGTGCCAGCAGTCCCGGGGCCTGGGGAGATTGGAGCGGGAAATCCTACGAGCAGTACTTC. The chain links TRBV6-6 to TRBJ2-7; 7 nucleotides agree with TRBD2. CDR1 is MNHNY and CDR2 is SVGAGI in the germline V gene (reference sequence). The length of the CDR3 is 20 residues. V lost 5 bases, J lost 1 base, and 23 bases stayed unmatched.

CDR3 bases: TGTGCCAGCAGCAAAACAGGGTGGGATAGCAATCAGCCCCAGCATTTT. This encodes CASSKTGWDSNQPQHF. This chain connects TRBV7-9 to TRBJ1-5, with D perhaps matching TRBD1 (6 bases). CDR3 length equals 16 residues. Germline V gene lookup returns CDR1 SEHNR and CDR2 FQNEAQ (reference sequence). V lost 5 bases and J 0 bases, leaving 14 bases between the germline ends.

This chain joins TRBV19 and TRBJ2-3; 13 nucleotides agree with TRBD2. V was clipped by 9 bases and J by 0 bases; unmatched bases: 12. Germline loops: CDR1 LNHDA, CDR2 SQIVND (reference sequence). This CDR3 has 18 residues. The CDR3 loop is CASAKTSGRARSTDTQYF. Here the CDR3 DNA reads TGTGCCAGCGCAAAAACTAGCGGGAGGGCCCGGAGCACAGATACGCAGTATTTT.

This chain uses TRBV19 with TRBJ1-4; 9 positions agree with TRBD1. Germline V CDR1 and CDR2: LNHDA, SQIVND (reference sequence). Trimming at V came to 5 bases and at J to 6 bases, leaving 7 bases not matched to a gene. The CDR3 consists of 15 residues. The CDR3 spells CASSAGTGPYEKLFF. The CDR3 DNA follows: TGTGCCAGTAGTGCCGGGACAGGGCCTTATGAAAAACTGTTTTTT.

The V gene is TRBV4-1, the J gene TRBJ2-1, with D tentatively TRBD2 (6 bases). V was shortened by 0 bases and J by 5 bases, with 17 bases between the two germline ends. There are 17 residues in the CDR3. Germline values: CDR1 MGHRA, CDR2 YSYEKL. The CDR3, as DNA: TGCGCCAGCAGCCAAGATAGGAGGACTACCGTCAACAATGAGCAGTTCTTC. It codes for CASSQDRRTTVNNEQFF.

For this clone: Other DNA sequences in the same sample also yield this CDR3. The J gene is TRBJ2-7, the V gene TRBV3-1 (or the pseudogene TRBV3-2); TRBD2 might be the D (5 bases). Looked up from germline, CDR1 is LGHDT and CDR2 is YNNKEL (reference sequence). Trimming left V 1 base short and J 4 bases short, with 5 bases between. This CDR3 is 12 amino acids long. The CDR3 region is CASSQGRYEQYF. Written as DNA, the CDR3 is TGTGCCAGCAGCCAAGGGAGGTACGAGCAGTACTTC.

The chain uses TRBV5-4 and TRBJ2-1; D is undetermined. CDR3 size: 14 residues. The V gene's germline CDR1 is SGHNT and CDR2 YYREEE (reference sequence). Deletions cut 7 bases from V and 1 base from J, with 12 bases between. The CDR3 nucleotides are TGTGCCAGCCCAGTCCCCGGGTCCTACAATGAGCAGTTCTTC. This gives the protein CASPVPGSYNEQFF.

This clone has only a few counts. The V and J genes are TRBV19 and TRBJ1-2; D possibly corresponds to TRBD1 (5 bases). The CDR3 runs 14 residues. The germline V and J ends were trimmed by 0 bases and 4 bases, with 9 bases remaining between them. Germline-derived CDR1 and CDR2 are LNHDA and SQIVND (reference sequence). The CDR3 DNA sequence: TGTGCCAGTAGTATAGAGGGGGGATTCTATGGCTACACCTTC. Its translation is CASSIEGGFYGYTF.

The CDR3 nucleotides read TGCAGTGCTAGTGATCAGGGGTACAATCAGCCCCAGCATTTT. Protein product: CSASDQGYNQPQHF. J is TRBJ1-5 and V is TRBV20-1, with D possibly matching TRBD1 (6 bases). The germline V gene has CDR1 DFQATT and CDR2 SNEGSKA (reference sequence). The CDR3 contains 14 residues. V was clipped by 3 bases and J by 3 bases, with 12 bases between them.

The V call is TRBV4-2, the J call TRBJ2-1; weak D call: TRBD1 (5 bases). The germline V gene has CDR1 LGHNA and CDR2 YNFKEQ. There are 15 residues in the CDR3. V was pared by 0 bases and J by 4 bases, with 10 bases between. The CDR3 DNA sequence: TGTGCCAGCAGCCAAGATCTAAACAGGTACAATGAGCAGTTCTTC. Its protein product is CASSQDLNRYNEQFF.

The chain couples TRBV27 to TRBJ1-1; the match to TRBD1 covers 9 bases. After removal of 4 bases from V and 4 bases from J, the junction contained 7 bases not matched to a gene. Germline assignment: CDR1 MNHEY and CDR2 SMNVEV (reference sequence). The CDR3 runs to 15 residues. The CDR3 is CASSYDRGVSTEAFF. CDR3 coding DNA: TGTGCCAGCAGTTACGACAGGGGGGTGAGCACTGAAGCTTTCTTT.